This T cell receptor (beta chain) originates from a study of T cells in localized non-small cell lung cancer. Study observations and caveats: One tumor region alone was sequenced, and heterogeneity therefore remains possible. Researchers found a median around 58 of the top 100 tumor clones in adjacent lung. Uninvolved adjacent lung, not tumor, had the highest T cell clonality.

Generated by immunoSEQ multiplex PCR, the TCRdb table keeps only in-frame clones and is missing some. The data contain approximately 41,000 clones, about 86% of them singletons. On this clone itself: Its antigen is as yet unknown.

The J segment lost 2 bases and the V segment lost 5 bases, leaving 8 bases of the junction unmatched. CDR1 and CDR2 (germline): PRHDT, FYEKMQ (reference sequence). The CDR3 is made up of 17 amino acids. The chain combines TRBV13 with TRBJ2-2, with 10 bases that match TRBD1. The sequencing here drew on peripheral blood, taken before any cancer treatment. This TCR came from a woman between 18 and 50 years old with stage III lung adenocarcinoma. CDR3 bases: TGTGCCAGCAGCACGTACCGGGACAGGGGCAACACCGGGGAGCTGTTTTTT. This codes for CASSTYRDRGNTGELFF.